This section outlines one T cell receptor (beta chain) sequence together with its context. The antigen is not known. Germline assignment: CDR1 SGHKS and CDR2 YYEKEE (reference sequence). The trim removed 6 bases at V and 7 bases at J, leaving 9 bases unmatched. The CDR3 length is 14 residues. The sample originates from a study of somatic mutations in cytotoxic T cells in rheumatoid arthritis. Findings of the study overall: The top CD8+ clone topped 20% of CD8+ cells in about an eighth of the roughly 60 patients.

Positive selection using magnetic beads isolated the CD4+ and CD8+ cells (purity was checked by flow cytometry). Clones were read by immunoSEQ multiplex PCR, and TCRdb kept only the in-frame ones, dropping some. This table holds 18,000 or so clones, about 70% found once. V and J are TRBV5-5 and TRBJ1-2; 10 bases are shared with TRBD1. The receptor's source is a woman between 55 and 75 years old in good health. Sequencing input: CD8+ T cells sorted from blood. As DNA, the CDR3 is TGTGCCAGCACCCTGGGACAGGGGACGTCTGGCTACACCTTC. It yields the protein CASTLGQGTSGYTF. Supplemented by reference TRBV5-5 and TRBJ1-2, the full variable domain reads DAGVTQSPTHLIKTRGQQVTLRCSPISGHKSVSWYQQVLGQGPQFIFQYYEKEERGRGNFPDRFSARQFPNYSSELNVNALLLGDSALYLCASTLGQGTSGYTFGSGTRLTVV.